This T cell receptor (beta chain) stems from a study of shared T cell receptors in the human thymus. Libraries were prepared by immunoSEQ multiplex PCR; TCRdb keeps only in-frame clonotypes and omits some of them. This repertoire shows 650,000 to 950,000 clones, approximately 83% found once; its top ten account for 0.0095% to 0.013%. CDR1 LNHDA and CDR2 SQIVND come from the germline V gene (reference sequence). The CDR3 is made up of 11 amino acids. Between the trimmed V and J ends, which lost 3 bases and 4 bases, there was a span of 3 bases. This clone appeared once. The same sample was also studied in work on human thymus T cells.

The receptor comes from a girl under three years old with a congenital heart defect. The sequenced sample consisted of thymocytes. The gene calls are TRBV19 and TRBJ2-5; D unclear. CDR3 in DNA: TGTGCCAGTAGTATGGCAGAGACCCAGTACTTC. It specifies CASSMAETQYF.